The 19 T cell receptor beta chains presented below share a single source sample, sequenced in a study of blood T cell repertoires in COVID-19. TCRdb's copy holds only in-frame clones and misses some; the assay was immunoSEQ multiplex PCR. The sample contains a few hundred thousand clones, roughly four fifths of which appear only once. Sequenced: PBMCs or T cells enriched from blood (not recorded which). The receptor source for this set is a man aged 40-55 years who had recovered from COVID-19.

J is TRBJ1-1 and V is TRBV5-1, with TRBD1 matching over 7 bases. CDR1 is SGHRS and CDR2 is YFSETQ in the germline V gene. The ends lost 4 bases at V and 0 bases at J; junction bases unmatched: 6. The CDR3 is 15 amino acids. CDR3 coding DNA: TGCGCCAGCAGCCTCCAAGGGGGCATGAACACTGAAGCTTTCTTT. Its translation: CASSLQGGMNTEAFF.

The rearrangement joins TRBV24-1 to TRBJ2-3; TRBD1 agrees at 8 bases. The CDR3 has 19 amino acids. Per the germline V gene, CDR1 is KGHDR and CDR2 is SFDVKD. V shed 1 base, J shed 0 bases, and the junction held 11 bases outside the gene matches. The CDR3 protein is CATSDFGTGKFLSTDTQYF. The DNA for the CDR3 is TGTGCCACCAGTGATTTTGGGACAGGAAAATTTCTAAGCACAGATACGCAGTATTTT.

This clone was seen a few times. The chain recombines TRBV27 with TRBJ2-3; D perhaps matches TRBD2 (6 bases). Trimming took 8 bases from V and 7 from J, leaving 16 bases between them. CDR3 length: 13 residues. Germline CDR1 reads MNHEY; CDR2 reads SMNVEV (reference sequence). Here the CDR3 reads CASPQEGLYTQYF. As DNA, the CDR3 is TGTGCCAGCCCCCAGGAGGGCTTGTATACGCAGTATTTT.

This chain connects TRBV15 to TRBJ2-5; 9 bases fit TRBD1. The V gene end was trimmed by 0 bases and the J gene end by 5 bases; junction bases not matched to a gene: 16. In germline, CDR1 is LNHNV, CDR2 YYDKDF (reference sequence). CDR3 length: 19 amino acids. In DNA form, the CDR3 reads TGTGCCACCAGCAGAGATGGGTGGGTGAGGACAGGGGCTTGGGAGACCCAGTACTTC. This translates into CATSRDGWVRTGAWETQYF.

The V call is TRBV18, the J call TRBJ1-5; 8 bases fit TRBD1. The V segment lost 4 bases and the J segment 2 bases; nucleotides outside the gene matches: 4. CDR3 length equals 15 residues. The germline V gene has CDR1 KGHSH and CDR2 LQKENI. The CDR3 nucleotides read TGTGCCAGCTCACTCGACAGGGGAGGCAATCAGCCCCAGCATTTT. This codes for CASSLDRGGNQPQHF.

This clone was observed a few times. The V gene is TRBV4-2, the J gene TRBJ1-2; 7 bases map to TRBD1. There are 17 residues in the CDR3. After removal of 2 bases from V and 7 bases from J, the junction contained 16 bases not matched to a gene. CDR1 is LGHNA, CDR2 YNFKEQ, per germline. The CDR3 sequence is CASSQPFTTGRWGGYTF. The CDR3 region has the DNA TGTGCCAGCAGCCAACCGTTTACGACAGGGAGGTGGGGTGGCTACACCTTC.

CDR3 loop: CASSLFAGSTGELFF. Here the CDR3 DNA reads TGCGCCAGCAGCTTGTTTGCCGGGAGCACCGGGGAGCTGTTTTTT. The genes are TRBV5-1 and TRBJ2-2, with D possibly being TRBD2 (6 bases). Germline CDR1 and CDR2: SGHRS and YFSETQ. This CDR3 region has 15 residues. V was cut by 1 base and J by 4 bases, with 11 bases left in between.

The CDR3 sequence is CASSAMETRNEKLFF. CDR3 nucleotide sequence: TGTGCCAGCAGTGCGATGGAGACGAGGAATGAAAAACTGTTTTTT. The rearrangement joins TRBV28 to TRBJ1-4, with D hard to call. The V end was cut by 5 bases, the J end by 5 bases, with 15 bases between. In germline, CDR1 is MDHEN, CDR2 SYDVKM. This CDR3 is 15 amino acids long.

V usage is TRBV2 and J usage is TRBJ1-1, with D maybe TRBD1 (5 bases). Germline CDR1 reads SNHLY; CDR2 reads FYNNEI. This CDR3 contains 13 residues. With 7 bases removed from V and 4 bases from J, the gap between germline ends came to 13 bases. Here the CDR3 reads CASKVDKSTEAFF. CDR3 sequence (DNA): TGTGCCAGCAAGGTGGACAAGAGCACTGAAGCTTTCTTT.

The chain links TRBV18 to TRBJ2-1, with 11 bases identical to TRBD1. The V gene end was trimmed by 2 bases and the J gene end by 3 bases; junction bases not matched to a gene: 6. Germline V lookup: CDR1 KGHSH, CDR2 LQKENI. This CDR3 is built from 17 residues. CDR3 nucleotide sequence: TGTGCCAGCTCACCATTTTCCGGGACAGGGGGCTACAATGAGCAGTTCTTC. Its translation is CASSPFSGTGGYNEQFF.

This chain uses TRBV9 with TRBJ1-2; TRBD1 matches 10 bases. Germline-derived CDR1 and CDR2 are SGDLS and YYNGEE. The CDR3 length is 17 residues. V gave up 9 bases and J gave up 5 bases; unmatched junction bases: 19. CDR3: CATVIVFGTGARYGYTF. CDR3 DNA: TGTGCCACGGTTATCGTTTTCGGGACAGGGGCGCGGTATGGCTACACCTTC. Using reference TRBV9 and TRBJ1-2 for the parts outside the CDR3, the full variable domain is DSGVTQTPKHLITATGQRVTLRCSPRSGDLSVYWYQQSLDQGLQFLIQYYNGEERAKGNILERFSAQQFPDLHSELNLSSLELGDSALYFCATVIVFGTGARYGYTFGSGTRLTVV.

This sequence joins TRBV18 and TRBJ2-7; D is perhaps TRBD2 (6 bases). V lost 4 bases and J 6 bases, leaving 19 bases between the germline ends. The CDR3 contains 15 residues. CDR1 and CDR2 (germline): KGHSH, LQKENI. This chain's CDR3 is CASSLSSGSTSEQYF. CDR3 sequence (DNA): TGTGCCAGCTCACTCTCGTCGGGGTCGACTAGCGAGCAGTACTTC.

The rearrangement links TRBV5-1 to TRBJ2-4; TRBD1 agrees at 8 bases. Germline trimming cut 0 bases from V and 0 bases from J; bases unmatched to any gene: 5. The CDR3 is 17 amino acids. The germline CDR1 and CDR2 sequences are SGHRS and YFSETQ. This CDR3 is CASSLEGQALAKNIQYF. DNA for the CDR3: TGCGCCAGCAGCTTGGAGGGACAGGCTCTAGCCAAAAACATTCAGTACTTC.

This chain uses TRBV11-2 with TRBJ2-3; 12 bases match TRBD2. This CDR3 region has 16 residues. The J segment lost 9 bases and the V segment lost 3 bases, leaving 10 bases of the junction unmatched. CDR1 and CDR2 from the germline V gene are SGHAT and FQNNGV. CDR3 DNA sequence: TGTGCCAGCAGCTTTGAACTAGCGGGGGGCCGACTGACGCAGTATTTT. Translated, it gives CASSFELAGGRLTQYF.

This clone was seen a single time. V usage is TRBV28 and J usage is TRBJ1-6; possible D gene TRBD1, 5 bases. Trimming removed 2 bases at V and 8 bases at J, with 13 bases between. The CDR3 consists of 15 residues. Germline V lookup: CDR1 MDHEN, CDR2 SYDVKM. CDR3 sequence: CASSLGAPSHSPLHF. CDR3 DNA: TGTGCCAGCAGTTTAGGGGCTCCCTCACATTCACCCCTCCACTTT.

The chain uses TRBV9 and TRBJ1-3; D gene uncertain. The CDR3 runs to 15 residues. V gave up 3 bases and J gave up 1 base, with 11 bases separating them. CDR1 is SGDLS and CDR2 is YYNGEE in the germline V gene. As DNA, the CDR3 is TGTGCCAGCAGCGCCGCCACGGTTTCTGGAAACACCATATATTTT. Translation gives CASSAATVSGNTIYF.

This chain links TRBV7-8 with TRBJ2-1; perhaps TRBD1 as D (5 bases). The germline CDR1 and CDR2 sequences are SGHVS and FQNEAQ. Trimming removed 5 bases at V and 7 bases at J, with 15 bases between. The CDR3 contains 14 residues. The CDR3 spells CASSPVAQGNEQFF. Written as DNA, the CDR3 is TGTGCCAGCAGCCCAGTGGCCCAGGGAAATGAGCAGTTCTTC.

The chain combines TRBV24-1 with TRBJ2-1; 11 nucleotides agree with TRBD2. Losses at the gene ends were 2 bases for V and 7 bases for J; bases not matched to a gene: 6. This CDR3 has 16 residues. The germline V gene has CDR1 KGHDR and CDR2 SFDVKD. The CDR3 region is CATSDSSGRLINEQFF. CDR3 DNA sequence: TGTGCCACCAGTGATTCTAGCGGGAGGTTGATTAATGAGCAGTTCTTC.

CDR3 residues: CASSYGTGGSGGYTF. The CDR3 DNA sequence: TGTGCCAGCAGTTACGGGACTGGGGGTTCAGGTGGCTACACCTTC. The chain employs TRBV6-5 and TRBJ1-2; tentatively, D is TRBD1 (5 bases). Trimming stripped 2 bases from V and 7 bases from J, with 17 bases between. In germline, CDR1 is MNHEY, CDR2 SVGAGI. CDR3 length: 15 amino acids.